This T cell receptor (beta chain) was recorded in a study of T cell responses to AZD1222 COVID-19 vaccine. This clone was observed a few times. Its antigen is as yet unknown. Findings and limits, study-wide: Two AZD1222 doses significantly raised spike-specific TCR breadth and depth over controls. Clonal diversity was possibly underestimated; the donors were predominantly white British and more often female.

This CDR3 spans 17 amino acids. Unmatched junction bases numbered 8, after V lost 5 bases and J lost 0 bases. Germline CDR1 LNHDA, CDR2 SQIVND (reference sequence). The table came from immunoSEQ multiplex PCR; TCRdb's copy has only in-frame clones and leaves some out. Here the sample spans more than 150,000 clones, approximately 90% being singletons. The V and J genes are TRBV19 and TRBJ1-1; TRBD1 matches 11 bases. This TCR derives from an adult in good health. The sample in question was peripheral blood, obtained on day 0 of AZD1222 vaccination. The CDR3 nucleotides are TGTGCCAGTAGTGGGGGACAGGGGGTCCGTCTGAACACTGAAGCTTTCTTT. Translation gives CASSGGQGVRLNTEAFF.